The clone carrying this T cell receptor beta chain has a count of ten or more. Its matching antigen is unknown. This specimen belongs to a study of regulatory T cells in long-lasting Graves disease. Study-wide background: Newly diagnosed Graves' patients had under 3 months of antithyroid drugs.

Time point described: newly diagnosed GD, antithyroid drugs for less than 3 months. Extracted RNA from PBMCs served as the source of the TCR library. Researchers made TCR beta libraries by using iRepertoire HTBI primers and running Arm-PCR on CDR3 regions. TCRdb reprocessed the multiplex PCR reads with MiXCR, giving one entry per CDR3 protein. This table has over 450,000 distinct CDR3 sequences, around 13% appearing once. Study-wide findings and caveats: Persistent Graves' patients showed a TCR diversity that was lower than that of newly diagnosed ones.

The CDR3 is 15 amino acids. Trimming stripped 4 bases from V and 4 bases from J, with 16 bases between. The same data also contributed to another study, on T cells in Graves' hyperthyroidism and ophthalmopathy. As reported in that work: In the blood, most expanded thyroid clonotypes above 0.001 appeared as well.

The sample in question was peripheral blood mononuclear cells (PBMCs), obtained at new diagnosis, from a patient treated with antithyroid drugs. This receptor was taken from a woman in her thirties with Graves disease. The V call is TRBV12-3 or TRBV12-4, the J call TRBJ2-5; possible D gene TRBD2, 7 bases. CDR3 nucleotide sequence: TGTGCCAGCAGTTCCCCCGCGGGGGCGAGAGAGACCCAGTACTTC. It encodes CASSSPAGARETQYF.